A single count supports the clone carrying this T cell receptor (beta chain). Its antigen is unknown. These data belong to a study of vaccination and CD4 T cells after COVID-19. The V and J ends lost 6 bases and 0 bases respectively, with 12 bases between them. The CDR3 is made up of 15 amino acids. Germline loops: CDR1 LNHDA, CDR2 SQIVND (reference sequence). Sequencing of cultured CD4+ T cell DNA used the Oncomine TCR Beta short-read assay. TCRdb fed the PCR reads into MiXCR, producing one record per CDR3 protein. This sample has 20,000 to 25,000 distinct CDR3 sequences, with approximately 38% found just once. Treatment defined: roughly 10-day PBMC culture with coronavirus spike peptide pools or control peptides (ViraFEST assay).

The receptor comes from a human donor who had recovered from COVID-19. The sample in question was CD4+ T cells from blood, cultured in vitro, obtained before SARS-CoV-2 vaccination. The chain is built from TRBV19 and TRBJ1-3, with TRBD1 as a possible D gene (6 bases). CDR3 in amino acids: CASRLDRSSGNTIYF. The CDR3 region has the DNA TGTGCCAGTAGACTTGACAGGAGCTCTGGAAACACCATATATTTT.